These 32 T cell receptor beta chains originate from one sample sequenced in a study of T cell changes during pregnancy in multiple sclerosis. Assay used: immunoSEQ multiplex PCR; TCRdb lists only in-frame clones, some missing. Here the sample spans around 80,000 clones, 92% being singletons. The sequences come from peripheral blood, collected before pregnancy. The receptors stem from a female donor with multiple sclerosis, enrolled in a pregnancy study.

The chain carries TRBV15 and TRBJ2-7, with D possibly being TRBD2 (6 bases). Trimming removed 0 bases from V and 2 bases from J, with 17 bases in between. The CDR3 contains 17 residues. Per germline, CDR1 LNHNV and CDR2 YYDKDF (reference sequence). CDR3 DNA: TGTGCCACCAGCAGAGATAAACGTGCGGGGCAGGCCTACGAGCAGTACTTC. This translates into CATSRDKRAGQAYEQYF.

This clone was detected only a few times. The chain recombines TRBV19 with TRBJ2-3; D is ambiguous. This CDR3 has 15 amino acids. CDR1 is LNHDA, CDR2 SQIVND, per germline (reference sequence). Trimming left V 5 bases short and J 0 bases short, with 12 bases between. This CDR3 is CASSRLVGSTDTQYF. For the CDR3, the DNA is TGTGCCAGTAGTCGTCTAGTCGGTAGCACAGATACGCAGTATTTT.

The chain carries TRBV7-2 and TRBJ2-7; tentatively, D is TRBD1 (5 bases). V gave up 4 bases and J gave up 7 bases, with 23 bases separating them. This CDR3 is 16 amino acids long. The germline gives CDR1 SGHTA, CDR2 FQGNSA. This chain's CDR3 is CASSSLWTSDFREQYF. In DNA form, the CDR3 reads TGTGCCAGCAGCTCTCTATGGACAAGCGACTTTCGGGAGCAGTACTTC.

The chain recombines TRBV6-5 with TRBJ1-5; a possible D gene is TRBD1 (6 bases). The CDR3 is 16 residues long. Trimming left V 0 bases short and J 3 bases short, with 12 bases between. CDR1 is MNHEY and CDR2 is SVGAGI in the germline V gene. The CDR3 DNA is TGTGCCAGCAGTTACTCCTGGACAGCCTTCAATCAGCCCCAGCATTTT. Translation: CASSYSWTAFNQPQHF.

The V call is TRBV18, the J call TRBJ2-3; D perhaps matches TRBD2 (5 bases). CDR1 and CDR2 (germline): KGHSH, LQKENI. V lost 2 bases to trimming and J lost 0 bases, with 18 bases between them. The CDR3 contains 18 residues. CDR3 protein: CASSPINSADPSTDTQYF. In DNA, the CDR3 is TGTGCCAGCTCACCAATAAATAGCGCGGACCCTAGCACAGATACGCAGTATTTT.

This chain joins TRBV13 and TRBJ2-1; TRBD2 is a possible D gene (5 bases). This CDR3 has 16 amino acids. Trimming cost V 1 base and J 1 base, with 11 bases left between them. Germline V gene sequence: CDR1 PRHDT, CDR2 FYEKMQ (reference sequence). This chain's CDR3 is CASSLAGGSSYNEQFF. As DNA, the CDR3 is TGTGCCAGCAGCTTAGCTGGTGGGAGTTCCTACAATGAGCAGTTCTTC. The full variable domain, in which reference TRBV13 and TRBJ2-1 provide the parts outside the CDR3, is AAGVIQSPRHLIKEKRETATLKCYPIPRHDTVYWYQQGPGQDPQFLISFYEKMQSDKGSIPDRFSAQQFSDYHSELNMSSLELGDSALYFCASSLAGGSSYNEQFFGPGTRLTVL.

This clone was seen just once. V gene TRBV10-2 combines with J gene TRBJ1-2; D is unresolved. The germline V gene encodes CDR1 WSHSY and CDR2 SAAADI. The CDR3 loop spans 14 amino acids. V lost 8 bases to trimming and J lost 3 bases, with 16 bases between them. Here the CDR3 reads CASSSGWPHYGYTF. CDR3 bases: TGCGCCAGCTCCTCCGGGTGGCCCCACTATGGCTACACCTTC.

CDR3 DNA sequence: TGTGCCAGCAGCTGGGACAGGTCGGGGGGAAAACTGTTTTTT. It is translated as CASSWDRSGGKLFF. The chain joins TRBV13 to TRBJ1-4; TRBD1 matches 8 bases. The V segment lost 4 bases and the J segment 10 bases; nucleotides outside the gene matches: 8. The CDR3 totals 14 residues. CDR1 is PRHDT and CDR2 is FYEKMQ in the germline V gene (reference sequence). Based on the CDR3 plus reference TRBV13 and TRBJ1-4, the full variable domain is AAGVIQSPRHLIKEKRETATLKCYPIPRHDTVYWYQQGPGQDPQFLISFYEKMQSDKGSIPDRFSAQQFSDYHSELNMSSLELGDSALYFCASSWDRSGGKLFFGSGTQLSVL.

The chain links TRBV7-2 to TRBJ2-1; TRBD2 matches at 7 bases. V shed 4 bases and J 0 bases; nucleotides not matched to a gene: 6. The CDR3 loop spans 16 amino acids. CDR1 and CDR2 (germline): SGHTA, FQGNSA. The CDR3 nucleotides are TGTGCCAGCAGCTCGGCTAGCGGAGGCTCCTACAATGAGCAGTTCTTC. Protein sequence: CASSSASGGSYNEQFF.

The gene calls are TRBV10-3 and TRBJ2-5, with 7 bases lining up with TRBD2. V shed 5 bases, J shed 2 bases, and the junction held 8 bases outside the gene matches. CDR1 ENHRY and CDR2 SYGVKD come from the germline V gene. The CDR3 is 15 residues long. CDR3 in DNA: TGTGCCATCAGTTCCCCAACTAGCGAACAAGAGACCCAGTACTTC. Protein sequence: CAISSPTSEQETQYF.

The chain links TRBV4-1 to TRBJ2-3; perhaps TRBD2 as D (7 bases). CDR3 size: 16 residues. Between the trimmed V and J ends, which lost 4 bases and 5 bases, there was a span of 19 bases. Germline V CDR1 and CDR2: MGHRA, YSYEKL. The CDR3 here is CASSPGGGAELDTQYF. The DNA for the CDR3 is TGCGCCAGCAGCCCTGGAGGGGGGGCCGAGTTAGATACGCAGTATTTT.

The chain links TRBV19 to TRBJ2-2, with 7 bases aligning to TRBD2. The CDR3 has 15 residues. The V segment lost 6 bases and the J segment 5 bases; nucleotides outside the gene matches: 9. The germline V gene has CDR1 LNHDA and CDR2 SQIVND (reference sequence). CDR3: CASREGGSGTGELFF. Here the CDR3 DNA reads TGTGCCAGTAGGGAGGGAGGGTCGGGGACCGGGGAGCTGTTTTTT. The variable domain in full, completed from reference TRBV19 and TRBJ2-2, reads DGGITQSPKYLFRKEGQNVTLSCEQNLNHDAMYWYRQDPGQGLRLIYYSQIVNDFQKGDIAEGYSVSREKKESFPLTVTSAQKNPTAFYLCASREGGSGTGELFFGEGSRLTVL.

V and J are TRBV14 and TRBJ1-1; weak D call: TRBD1 (5 bases). CDR1 is SGHDN and CDR2 is FVKESK in the germline V gene. This CDR3 spans 16 amino acids. The V and J ends lost 0 bases and 5 bases respectively, with 16 bases between them. CDR3 in amino acids: CASSQDGEGRGTEAFF. CDR3 sequence (DNA): TGTGCCAGCAGCCAAGACGGGGAGGGGCGCGGGACTGAAGCTTTCTTT.

The chain combines TRBV2 with TRBJ2-1; the match to TRBD1 covers 10 bases. The V segment lost 3 bases and the J segment 8 bases; nucleotides outside the gene matches: 7. Germline V gene lookup returns CDR1 SNHLY and CDR2 FYNNEI. This CDR3 is 15 amino acids long. CDR3 in amino acids: CASSERDRGGDEQFF. The CDR3 nucleotides are TGTGCCAGCAGTGAGCGGGACAGGGGAGGGGATGAGCAGTTCTTC.

The chain combines TRBV6-1 with TRBJ2-2; 7 nucleotides match TRBD2. CDR1 MNHNS and CDR2 SASEGT come from the germline V gene. V was pared by 8 bases and J by 6 bases, with 9 bases of the junction left unmatched. CDR3 size: 14 residues. The CDR3 sequence: CASRGPSGAGELFF. The CDR3 DNA sequence: TGTGCCAGCCGCGGGCCCAGCGGGGCCGGGGAGCTGTTTTTT.

V usage is TRBV5-1 and J usage is TRBJ2-7; D unresolved. There are 14 residues in the CDR3. The germline CDR1 and CDR2 sequences are SGHRS and YFSETQ. The ends were cut back, 0 bases at V and 7 bases at J, with 14 bases in the middle. The CDR3 region has the DNA TGCGCCAGCAGCTTGGGTTGGGCAATTGAGGAGCAGTACTTC. It codes for CASSLGWAIEEQYF.

This chain joins TRBV5-8 and TRBJ1-2; D is unclear. In germline, CDR1 is SGHTS, CDR2 YDEGEE. This CDR3 is built from 11 residues. The germline V and J ends were trimmed by 2 bases and 5 bases, with 4 bases remaining between them. The CDR3 DNA reads as TGTGCCAGCAGCTTCACATATGGCTACACCTTC. Its protein product is CASSFTYGYTF. The variable domain in full, completed from reference TRBV5-8 and TRBJ1-2, reads EAGVTQSPTHLIKTRGQQATLRCSPISGHTSVYWYQQALGLGLQFLLWYDEGEERNRGNFPPRFSGRQFPNYSSELNVNALELEDSALYLCASSFTYGYTFGSGTRLTVV.

Regarding this clone: At one end, the junction sequence differs from germline, possibly due to a read error. The V call is TRBV29-1, the J call TRBJ2-5; D not certain. The germline gives CDR1 SQVTM, CDR2 ANQGSEA. The length of the CDR3 is 15 residues. CDR3 in DNA: TGCAGCGTTGAAGATCTTCTCAGGTCACAAGAGAGCCAGTACTTC. Translation gives CSVEDLLRSQESQYF.

The genes are TRBV5-1 and TRBJ1-1, with 9 bases identical to TRBD1. This CDR3 region has 15 residues. The V gene's germline CDR1 is SGHRS and CDR2 YFSETQ. V lost 4 bases to trimming and J lost 4 bases; unmatched junction nucleotides: 8. The CDR3 sequence is CASSPGDRVITEAFF. The CDR3 DNA follows: TGCGCCAGCAGCCCGGGGGACAGGGTTATCACTGAAGCTTTCTTT.

V and J are TRBV7-9 and TRBJ2-1; the D gene is possibly TRBD1 (5 bases). CDR1 SEHNR and CDR2 FQNEAQ come from the germline V gene (reference sequence). Trimming shortened V by 2 bases and J by 5 bases, and 19 bases separated the two germline ends. This CDR3 is 17 amino acids long. The CDR3 nucleotides read TGTGCCAGCAGCTTACCCCCAAGACAGATTAATGACAATGAGCAGTTCTTC. This sequence encodes CASSLPPRQINDNEQFF.

CDR3 region: CASSATTLYEQYF. Here the CDR3 DNA reads TGTGCCAGCAGCGCAACCACTCTCTACGAGCAGTACTTC. The chain has TRBV6-1 and TRBJ2-7, with unresolved D. The CDR3 is made up of 13 amino acids. From germline, CDR1 is MNHNS and CDR2 SASEGT. Trimming cost V 6 bases and J 3 bases, with 12 bases left between them.

This sequence joins TRBV6-1 and TRBJ1-4; D not certain. There are 16 residues in the CDR3. V was clipped by 1 base and J by 5 bases, with 14 bases between them. CDR1 and CDR2 (germline): MNHNS, SASEGT. In nucleotides, the CDR3 is TGTGCCAGCAGTGAAGGGGTGAGGGAGGGAAATGAAAAACTGTTTTTT. As protein: CASSEGVREGNEKLFF.

A remark on this clone: At the DNA level, this CDR3 is encoded by other sequences in the same sample as well. The chain has TRBV5-1 and TRBJ2-7, with TRBD1 matching 7 bases. Germline CDR1 reads SGHRS; CDR2 reads YFSETQ. The length of the CDR3 is 12 residues. Trimming cost V 4 bases and J 4 bases; bases outside gene matches: 2. CDR3 region: CASSRQGYEQYF. CDR3 sequence (DNA): TGCGCCAGCAGCCGACAGGGATACGAGCAGTACTTC.

The chain joins TRBV5-1 to TRBJ1-3; tentative D call: TRBD1 (6 bases). Trimming pared 2 bases from V and 0 bases from J, leaving 6 bases between. This CDR3 contains 14 residues. Per the germline V gene, CDR1 is SGHRS and CDR2 is YFSETQ. The CDR3 region has the DNA TGCGCCAGCAGCTTAGGGGGCTCTGGAAACACCATATATTTT. Translating gives CASSLGGSGNTIYF.

The rearrangement uses TRBV6-5 and TRBJ1-1; TRBD1 aligns across 8 bases. Germline loops: CDR1 MNHEY, CDR2 SVGAGI. V lost 6 bases and J lost 1; bases outside the gene matches: 4. The length of the CDR3 is 14 residues. CDR3 amino acids: CASSTGTGNTEAFF. In DNA, the CDR3 is TGTGCCAGCAGCACCGGGACAGGGAACACTGAAGCTTTCTTT.

The V and J genes are TRBV27 and TRBJ1-1, with 9 bases lining up with TRBD1. The V gene end was trimmed by 2 bases and the J gene end by 7 bases; junction bases not matched to a gene: 2. The CDR3 consists of 13 residues. Per the germline V gene, CDR1 is MNHEY and CDR2 is SMNVEV (reference sequence). The CDR3 sequence: CASSLGGQGEAFF. CDR3 nucleotides: TGTGCCAGCAGTTTAGGGGGACAGGGTGAAGCTTTCTTT.

The chain joins TRBV13 to TRBJ1-1, with a weak D call TRBD1 (5 bases). This CDR3 spans 14 amino acids. Germline V gene lookup returns CDR1 PRHDT and CDR2 FYEKMQ (reference sequence). Between the trimmed V and J ends, which lost 5 bases and 1 base, there was a span of 11 bases. The CDR3 bases are TGTGCCAGCAGCGTCGGGGGGGGGAACACTGAAGCTTTCTTT. Its protein product is CASSVGGGNTEAFF. Combining the CDR3 with reference TRBV13 and TRBJ1-1 gives the whole variable domain AAGVIQSPRHLIKEKRETATLKCYPIPRHDTVYWYQQGPGQDPQFLISFYEKMQSDKGSIPDRFSAQQFSDYHSELNMSSLELGDSALYFCASSVGGGNTEAFFGQGTRLTVV.

This clone was seen only once. The rearrangement links TRBV10-3 to TRBJ2-7; the D gene is possibly TRBD2 (6 bases). This CDR3 is built from 13 residues. Germline assignment: CDR1 ENHRY and CDR2 SYGVKD. The V end was cut by 0 bases, the J end by 6 bases, with 9 bases between. The CDR3 DNA follows: TGTGCCATCAGTGAGTCTGTGGGGGGCGAGCAGTACTTC. Encoded protein: CAISESVGGEQYF.

The chain uses TRBV19 and TRBJ1-1, with D possibly being TRBD1 (5 bases). The ends were cut back, 6 bases at V and 6 bases at J, with 14 bases in the middle. Per the germline V gene, CDR1 is LNHDA and CDR2 is SQIVND (reference sequence). This CDR3 spans 13 amino acids. This chain's CDR3 is CASRDPRESEAFF. The CDR3 coding sequence is TGTGCCAGTAGGGACCCCAGGGAATCTGAAGCTTTCTTT. The full variable domain, rest sourced from reference TRBV19 and TRBJ1-1, is DGGITQSPKYLFRKEGQNVTLSCEQNLNHDAMYWYRQDPGQGLRLIYYSQIVNDFQKGDIAEGYSVSREKKESFPLTVTSAQKNPTAFYLCASRDPRESEAFFGQGTRLTVV.

The rearrangement links TRBV4-2 to TRBJ2-1; 10 bases map to TRBD2. This CDR3 has 16 residues. From germline, CDR1 is LGHNA and CDR2 YNFKEQ. V lost 0 bases to trimming and J lost 4 bases; unmatched junction nucleotides: 3. The CDR3 reads CASSQELAGYYNEQFF. The CDR3 DNA reads as TGTGCCAGCAGCCAAGAACTAGCGGGGTATTACAATGAGCAGTTCTTC.

The chain uses TRBV5-1 and TRBJ2-5; 7 bases are a match to TRBD2. Looked up from germline, CDR1 is SGHRS and CDR2 is YFSETQ. The V and J ends lost 6 bases and 2 bases, in that order; junction bases with no gene match: 16. CDR3 size: 17 residues. CDR3 coding DNA: TGCGCCAGCAAAGGTTCCGGCACTCTGGGGGGGCAAGAGACCCAGTACTTC. This codes for CASKGSGTLGGQETQYF.

V usage is TRBV29-1 and J usage is TRBJ2-7; maybe TRBD1 (5 bases). This CDR3 has 15 amino acids. Germline CDR1 reads SQVTM; CDR2 reads ANQGSEA. V was clipped by 4 bases and J by 0 bases, with 16 bases between them. This CDR3 is CSVGGQGTRSYEQYF. DNA for the CDR3: TGCAGCGTTGGAGGTCAGGGCACCCGCTCCTACGAGCAGTACTTC.